The source of this TCR beta chain is a study of T cell clonality in common variable immunodeficiency. Study observations and caveats: Reportedly, TCR beta sequences from common variable immunodeficiency showed fewer deletions and N-nucleotide insertions.

This clone was counted at least ten times. Its antigen is not known. Some clones are missing from TCRdb's copy, which holds only in-frame ones; the method was immunoSEQ multiplex PCR. The sample yields some 80,000 clones, without any singletons. The source material was peripheral blood mononuclear cells. The clonotype was recovered from a person between 18 and 75 years old in good health.

CDR3: CASSRSPPGQGNYGYTF. Partial CDR3 DNA: TGTGCCAGCAGTCGATCCCCTCCGGGACAGGGGAACTATGGC. This rearrangement joins TRBV6-2 or TRBV6-3 to TRBJ1-2; 10 nucleotides match TRBD1. The DNA ends 3 residues before the CDR3 does, and the rest of the CDR3 is filled in from the germline J gene. The CDR3 is 17 residues long. Germline-derived CDR1 and CDR2 are MNHEY and SVGEGT. The J segment lost 2 bases and the V segment lost 5 bases, leaving 11 bases of the junction unmatched.